This T cell receptor beta chain stems from a study of metastatic and nonmetastatic thyroid tumors. TCRdb reanalyzed the PCR reads with MiXCR. The sample lists about 92,000 clones; around 14% were seen once. Comment on this clone: Possible read error: a much larger clone is one base away.

The CDR3 runs 17 residues. V was shortened by 2 bases and J by 4 bases, with 19 bases between the two germline ends. Germline V gene sequence: CDR1 SGHAT, CDR2 FQDESV (reference sequence). Patients had received no treatment of any kind before thyroid surgery. The sequence was collected from a female donor with papillary thyroid cancer or a benign thyroid nodule (not recorded which). Some clones in this sample may be carry-over from other donors' samples. The sample was blood. The chain employs TRBV11-1 and TRBJ2-3; D is perhaps TRBD2 (7 bases). The CDR3 loop reads CASSLISGTWRSDTQYF. The CDR3 coding sequence is TGTGCCAGCAGCTTAATAAGCGGGACATGGCGGTCAGATACGCAGTATTTT.